This T cell receptor (beta chain) was recovered during a study of blood T cell repertoires in COVID-19. Study at large: COVID-19 samples from acute and convalescent phases originated in the United States, Italy and Spain. Sources were T cells, B-cell-depleted T cells, or PBMCs; the material itself was cDNA or gDNA.

Original processing notes: Reference gene primer amplification yielded estimated nucleated cell counts. Produced via immunoSEQ multiplex PCR; TCRdb's table is partial and in-frame only. V and J calls and clone size are given by that table; D and trimming were obtained from the DNA. The sample comprises about 160,000 clones, roughly 80% of which are singletons, and about 8.3% rests with the top ten. Germline V CDR1 and CDR2: SGHAT, FQNNGV. Deletions cut 4 bases from V and 2 bases from J, with 10 bases between. The CDR3 is 14 residues long. The clonotype comes from a man between 60 and 75 years old with acute or convalescent COVID-19. Sequencing was carried out using peripheral blood. The chain combines TRBV11-2 with TRBJ2-3; no clear D gene. Written as DNA, the CDR3 is TGTGCCAGCAGCTCATACAGCAACACAGATACGCAGTATTTT. Translation gives CASSSYSNTDTQYF.